These 19 T cell receptor beta chains share one sample of origin, sequenced in a study of CD8+CD57+ T cells in acquired aplastic anemia. Genomic DNA, serving as template, underwent TCR beta VDJ and CDR3 profiling. TCRdb re-called the reads through MiXCR, storing one row per CDR3 protein. Here the sample spans around 210,000 distinct CDR3 sequences, roughly 60% being singletons. For sequencing, patients were chosen who had shown expansion of CD8+CD57+ cells by flow cytometry. The sequenced material came from sorted CD4+, CD8+, or CD8+CD57+ T cells (not recorded which) from PBMCs. The receptors stem from a human donor with aplastic anemia.

This clonotype was observed once. The rearrangement joins TRBV10-3 to TRBJ2-7; D possibly corresponds to TRBD1 (6 bases). CDR1 ENHRY and CDR2 SYGVKD come from the germline V gene. V lost 8 bases, J lost 0 bases, and 11 bases lay in between. The CDR3 covers 13 residues. CDR3 coding DNA: TGTGCCATCCTAACAGGGTACTCCTACGAGCAGTACTTC. Amino acid sequence: CAILTGYSYEQYF.

This clonotype was observed a few times. The V call is TRBV9, the J call TRBJ2-1; 9 nucleotides agree with TRBD2. Germline values: CDR1 SGDLS, CDR2 YYNGEE. V dropped 0 bases and J dropped 2; count of bases not matched to a gene: 0. The CDR3 is made up of 15 amino acids. The CDR3 is CASSVGGGAYNEQFF. Written as DNA, the CDR3 is TGTGCCAGCAGCGTAGGCGGGGGGGCCTACAATGAGCAGTTCTTC.

This clonotype was picked up one time. V usage is TRBV20-1 and J usage is TRBJ2-2, with D perhaps TRBD1 (6 bases). Germline V CDR1 and CDR2: DFQATT, SNEGSKA (reference sequence). Trimming shortened V by 3 bases and J by 4 bases, and 12 bases separated the two germline ends. This CDR3 is built from 14 residues. CDR3 amino acids: CSASRGHATGELFF. The CDR3 DNA reads TGCAGTGCTAGCCGGGGACATGCCACCGGGGAGCTGTTTTTT.

The chain couples TRBV20-1 to TRBJ2-5; 11 positions match TRBD1. The CDR3 covers 12 residues. J was trimmed by 9 bases and V by 6 bases; bases with no gene match: 6. Germline CDR1 reads DFQATT; CDR2 reads SNEGSKA (reference sequence). The CDR3 DNA sequence: TGCAGTGCCTCTCCGGGACAGGGGGCCCAGTACTTC. It specifies CSASPGQGAQYF.

The CDR3 sequence is CASSDQGGGRQPQHF. The CDR3 DNA follows: TGTGCCAGTAGTGATCAGGGGGGGGGCAGACAGCCCCAGCATTTT. The genes are TRBV19 and TRBJ1-5, with 7 bases matching TRBD1. Unmatched junction bases numbered 11, after V lost 5 bases and J lost 7 bases. CDR3 size: 15 residues. Germline V gene lookup returns CDR1 LNHDA and CDR2 SQIVND (reference sequence).

This clonotype was seen ten or more times. CDR3 protein: CASSWTGTGDSQPYEQYF. DNA of the CDR3: TGTGCCAGCAGCTGGACCGGGACAGGAGATTCCCAACCCTACGAGCAGTACTTC. The J gene is TRBJ2-7, the V gene TRBV5-6, with 8 bases matching TRBD1. The V segment lost 3 bases and the J segment 2 bases; nucleotides outside the gene matches: 16. Germline loops: CDR1 SGHDT, CDR2 YYEEEE. The CDR3 sequence is 18 residues long.

This clonotype was seen ten or more times. In DNA, the CDR3 is TGTGCCAGCAGCCAAGGGAACGTCGGAAGCAATCAGCCCCAGCATTTT. Translated: CASSQGNVGSNQPQHF. The chain employs TRBV7-8 and TRBJ1-5; no reliable D call. The CDR3 has 16 amino acids. Trimming took 5 bases from V and 1 from J, leaving 15 bases between them. The germline V gene has CDR1 SGHVS and CDR2 FQNEAQ.

This clonotype occurred many times. V usage is TRBV12-3 or TRBV12-4 and J usage is TRBJ1-1, with D uncertain. CDR3 length equals 14 residues. V was pared by 6 bases and J by 3 bases, with 14 bases between. DNA of the CDR3: TGTGCCAGCAGCCTTTTGGGGATCGACACTGAAGCTTTCTTT. Protein sequence: CASSLLGIDTEAFF.

This clonotype was observed a handful of times. This chain uses TRBV20-1 with TRBJ2-1; D is undetermined. The CDR3 is made up of 13 amino acids. Trimming stripped 3 bases from V and 2 bases from J, with 8 bases between. CDR1 and CDR2 from the germline V gene are DFQATT and SNEGSKA (reference sequence). CDR3 sequence (DNA): TGCAGTGCTAGTCTAGGGACCTACAATGAGCAGTTCTTC. This encodes CSASLGTYNEQFF.

The chain carries TRBV20-1 and TRBJ1-1; unclear D gene. The CDR3 runs to 13 residues. Trimming took 1 base from V and 5 from J, leaving 11 bases between them. The germline gives CDR1 DFQATT, CDR2 SNEGSKA (reference sequence). CDR3 amino acids: CSARAEGGTEAFF. CDR3 DNA sequence: TGCAGTGCTAGAGCGGAGGGAGGGACTGAAGCTTTCTTT.

Only one count was recorded for this clonotype. The J gene is TRBJ2-5, the V gene TRBV9; D gene uncertain. The V and J ends lost 0 bases and 1 base respectively, with 4 bases between them. Germline assignment: CDR1 SGDLS and CDR2 YYNGEE. CDR3 length: 13 amino acids. This CDR3 reads CASSVVSQETQYF. The CDR3 DNA reads TGTGCCAGCAGCGTAGTCTCCCAAGAGACCCAGTACTTC.

Details on this clonotype: Compared with germline, one end of the junction differs, possibly owing to a read error. The J gene is TRBJ2-7, the V gene TRBV5-1; D is ambiguous. The CDR3 sequence is 13 residues long. The V gene's germline CDR1 is SGHRS and CDR2 YFSETQ. The CDR3 coding sequence is TGCGCCAGCAGCGTGGCCGGGTTCGTGGAGCAGTACTTT. It translates to CASSVAGFVEQYF.

The DNA of the CDR3 is TGTGCCAGCAGCCAGGTACTGGACTGGAAAAGGCAGCCCCAGCATTTT. It encodes CASSQVLDWKRQPQHF. The V and J genes are TRBV24-1 and TRBJ1-5; D gene ambiguous. Trimming removed 11 bases from V and 7 bases from J, with 26 bases in between. Per the germline V gene, CDR1 is KGHDR and CDR2 is SFDVKD. The CDR3 has 16 residues.

The rearrangement links TRBV20-1 to TRBJ2-6; D may match TRBD1 or TRBD2 (5 bases each). This CDR3 spans 16 amino acids. Trimming shortened V by 3 bases and J by 1 base, and 13 bases separated the two germline ends. Germline V gene lookup returns CDR1 DFQATT and CDR2 SNEGSKA (reference sequence). The CDR3 bases are TGCAGTGCTAGGTTGGCAGGGAGATCTGGGGCCAACGTCCTGACTTTC. Its protein product is CSARLAGRSGANVLTF.

The chain couples TRBV12-3 or TRBV12-4 to TRBJ2-2, with D unclear. V was pared by 1 base and J by 13 bases, with 10 bases between. The CDR3 sequence is 12 residues long. In nucleotides, the CDR3 is TGTGCCAGCAGTTTAGGTGGTCTCCCGCTGTTTTTT. Translated, it gives CASSLGGLPLFF.

In its sample, this clonotype was seen once. The rearrangement uses TRBV20-1 and TRBJ1-1; D gene ambiguous. Trimming removed 5 bases from V and 0 bases from J, with 7 bases in between. The CDR3 loop spans 12 amino acids. Germline V CDR1 and CDR2: DFQATT, SNEGSKA (reference sequence). CDR3 in DNA: TGCAGTGCTGCCGGGTTGAACACTGAAGCTTTCTTT. Protein: CSAAGLNTEAFF.

On this clonotype: This may stem from a read error, because a much larger clone lies one nucleotide away. The genes are TRBV11-2 and TRBJ2-3, with a weak D call TRBD2 (5 bases). Germline V lookup: CDR1 SGHAT, CDR2 FQNNGV. The CDR3 covers 15 residues. The CDR3 region has the DNA TGTGTCAGCAGCCTGTACGGGAATACGCGAGATACGCAGTATTTT. Translation: CVSSLYGNTRDTQYF.

The V and J genes are TRBV2 and TRBJ2-7; TRBD1 agrees at 7 bases. The V gene's germline CDR1 is SNHLY and CDR2 FYNNEI. The CDR3 is 14 amino acids. The V segment lost 0 bases and the J segment 5 bases; nucleotides outside the gene matches: 4. The chain's CDR3 is CASSEARRGHEQYF. The DNA of the CDR3 is TGTGCCAGCAGTGAAGCGCGTAGGGGGCACGAGCAGTACTTC.

The chain is built from TRBV7-3 and TRBJ2-5, with 7 bases identical to TRBD2. Germline V gene sequence: CDR1 SGHTA, CDR2 FQGTGA. After removal of 4 bases from V and 4 bases from J, the junction contained 3 bases not matched to a gene. The length of the CDR3 is 13 residues. The CDR3 DNA reads as TGTGCCAGCAGCTACACTAGCGTAGAGACCCAGTACTTC. It yields the protein CASSYTSVETQYF.